The 5 T cell receptor beta chains in this list originate from one sample, sequenced in a study of CD8+CD57+ T cells in acquired aplastic anemia. The authors sequenced patients whose flow cytometry had shown CD8+CD57+ cell expansion. According to the study, genomic DNA was the template for TCR beta VDJ and CDR3 profiling. TCRdb independently ran MiXCR on the reads; one entry per CDR3 protein. The data contain approximately 190,000 distinct CDR3 sequences, 40% to 50% of them singletons. The sample consisted of sorted CD4+, CD8+, or CD8+CD57+ T cells (not recorded which) from PBMCs. The receptors here all came from a human donor with aplastic anemia.

V usage is TRBV10-3 and J usage is TRBJ2-1; D is perhaps TRBD2 (5 bases). The CDR3 is 13 amino acids. Germline V gene data show CDR1 as ENHRY and CDR2 as SYGVKD. The V and J ends lost 8 bases and 6 bases respectively, with 14 bases between them. In DNA, the CDR3 is TGTGCCATCGAACCCGGGAATAGCAATGAGCAGTTCTTC. Amino acids: CAIEPGNSNEQFF.

The rearrangement uses TRBV19 and TRBJ1-5; D ambiguous. The ends were cut back, 6 bases at V and 7 bases at J, with 16 bases in the middle. This CDR3 region has 14 residues. The germline V gene encodes CDR1 LNHDA and CDR2 SQIVND (reference sequence). Written as DNA, the CDR3 is TGTGCCAGTAGGCCACGGGCTCACGGGCAGCCCCAGCATTTT. This gives the protein CASRPRAHGQPQHF.

The rearrangement uses TRBV24-1 and TRBJ2-7, with 13 nucleotides matching TRBD2. Per the germline V gene, CDR1 is KGHDR and CDR2 is SFDVKD. The V gene end was trimmed by 11 bases and the J gene end by 4 bases; junction bases not matched to a gene: 25. This CDR3 is 20 amino acids long. In DNA, the CDR3 is TGTGCCAGCAGCTTAAGTAGCGGACTAGCGGGAGCTAAGAAGCATTACGAGCAGTACTTC. This sequence encodes CASSLSSGLAGAKKHYEQYF.

The count of this clonotype is one. The chain recombines TRBV24-1 with TRBJ1-5; TRBD1 might be the D (6 bases). Germline V CDR1 and CDR2: KGHDR, SFDVKD. The V end was cut by 3 bases, the J end by 11 bases, with 13 bases between. The CDR3 covers 13 residues. CDR3 DNA sequence: TGTGCCACCAGTGATGCCGGGCGGACAGCCCAGCATTTT. Protein product: CATSDAGRTAQHF.

A remark on this clonotype: Its ends do not fully match the called genes, so a read error is possible. This chain uses TRBV2 with TRBJ2-1; 8 bases fit TRBD2. The CDR3 runs to 11 residues. The germline CDR1 and CDR2 sequences are SNHLY and FYNNEI. The CDR3 DNA reads as TGTGCCAGCAGCGAAGGTAGCGGGGATTTCTTC. Protein: CASSEGSGDFF.